A single sample gave rise to the 26 T cell receptor beta chains below, sequenced in a study of cytomegalovirus exposure and HLA in healthy donors. PCR employed 60 Vbeta and 13 Jbeta primers. Repertoires were generated with immunoSEQ multiplex PCR, while TCRdb's copy carries only in-frame clones and drops some. The sample has roughly 98,000 clones, about 81% seen once. Sequencing input: PBMCs. Source of these receptors: a man in his forties in good health and CMV-seronegative.

The chain links TRBV19 to TRBJ2-1; 10 nucleotides line up with TRBD2. Germline-derived CDR1 and CDR2 are LNHDA and SQIVND (reference sequence). This CDR3 comprises 19 residues. V dropped 5 bases and J dropped 0; count of bases not matched to a gene: 13. The CDR3 DNA sequence: TGTGCCAGTAGTCCTAGACTAGCGGGTATAACGAGCTCCTACAATGAGCAGTTCTTC. Amino acid sequence: CASSPRLAGITSSYNEQFF.

The chain is built from TRBV29-1 and TRBJ1-4; D is ambiguous. The CDR3 length is 14 residues. Per the germline V gene, CDR1 is SQVTM and CDR2 is ANQGSEA. V was shortened by 4 bases and J by 4 bases, with 13 bases between the two germline ends. The CDR3 spells CSVGSGLINEKLFF. In nucleotides, the CDR3 is TGCAGCGTTGGGTCCGGACTCATTAATGAAAAACTGTTTTTT.

The V and J genes are TRBV2 and TRBJ2-2; 10 nucleotides agree with TRBD1. After removal of 6 bases from V and 0 bases from J, the junction contained 1 base not matched to a gene. The germline gives CDR1 SNHLY, CDR2 FYNNEI. This CDR3 is 15 amino acids long. The CDR3, as DNA: TGTGCCAGCAGCGGACAGGGGGCGAACACCGGGGAGCTGTTTTTT. Translation: CASSGQGANTGELFF. Using reference TRBV2 and TRBJ2-2 for the parts outside the CDR3, the full variable domain is EPEVTQTPSHQVTQMGQEVILRCVPISNHLYFYWYRQILGQKVEFLVSFYNNEISEKSEIFDDQFSVERPDGSNFTLKIRSTKLEDSAMYFCASSGQGANTGELFFGEGSRLTVL.

The rearrangement uses TRBV5-1 and TRBJ2-7, with a weak D call TRBD1 (5 bases). V lost 0 bases to trimming and J lost 0 bases, with 7 bases between them. Germline loops: CDR1 SGHRS, CDR2 YFSETQ. This CDR3 contains 14 residues. CDR3 amino acids: CASSLGRGSYEQYF. The CDR3 DNA is TGCGCCAGCAGCTTGGGAAGGGGCTCCTACGAGCAGTACTTC.

This sequence joins TRBV11-2 and TRBJ1-4, with 12 bases identical to TRBD1. Germline V CDR1 and CDR2: SGHAT, FQNNGV. Losses at the gene ends were 5 bases for V and 6 bases for J; bases not matched to a gene: 10. The CDR3 runs 17 residues. Here the CDR3 reads CASSTPGQGAGDEKLFF. The CDR3 DNA follows: TGTGCCAGCAGCACCCCGGGACAGGGGGCAGGCGATGAAAAACTGTTTTTT.

The CDR3 region is CASSRRRDRGSIQFF. The CDR3, as DNA: TGTGCCAGCAGCCGACGCCGGGACAGGGGCAGCATCCAGTTCTTC. The chain uses TRBV11-2 and TRBJ2-1; 10 nucleotides line up with TRBD1. Trimming at V came to 5 bases and at J to 13 bases, leaving 14 bases not matched to a gene. Per the germline V gene, CDR1 is SGHAT and CDR2 is FQNNGV. The CDR3 is 15 amino acids. The full variable domain, with the rest looked up from reference TRBV11-2 and TRBJ2-1, is EAGVAQSPRYKIIEKRQSVAFWCNPISGHATLYWYQQILGQGPKLLIQFQNNGVVDDSQLPKDRFSAERLKGVDSTLKIQPAKLEDSAVYLCASSRRRDRGSIQFFGPGTRLTVL.

The V call is TRBV7-2, the J call TRBJ1-2, with D perhaps matching TRBD1 (6 bases). Trimming removed 4 bases at V and 4 bases at J, with 13 bases between. Germline values: CDR1 SGHTA, CDR2 FQGNSA. The CDR3 spans 14 residues. The CDR3 protein is CASSSTGFLYGYTF. The CDR3 DNA reads TGTGCCAGCAGCTCGACAGGATTCCTCTATGGCTACACCTTC.

This chain connects TRBV29-1 to TRBJ1-5; 12 bases match TRBD1. This CDR3 comprises 15 residues. CDR1 is SQVTM and CDR2 is ANQGSEA in the germline V gene. The ends lost 5 bases at V and 5 bases at J; junction bases unmatched: 7. CDR3: CSVLGTGGSDQPQHF. The CDR3 nucleotides read TGCAGCGTTCTCGGGACAGGGGGCTCCGATCAGCCCCAGCATTTT.

This clone has a single count. This chain links TRBV6-1 with TRBJ1-2; unclear D gene. The CDR3 consists of 13 residues. V was trimmed by 2 bases and J by 4 bases, leaving 8 bases between them. Per germline, CDR1 MNHNS and CDR2 SASEGT. The DNA for the CDR3 is TGTGCCAGCAGTGAATCCGGGGTCTATGGCTACACCTTC. As protein: CASSESGVYGYTF.

The chain joins TRBV18 to TRBJ2-7, with 7 bases fitting TRBD1. The junction had 7 bases not matched to a gene; V was cut back by 5 bases and J by 6 bases. The CDR3 consists of 13 residues. Germline-derived CDR1 and CDR2 are KGHSH and LQKENI. In DNA form, the CDR3 reads TGTGCCAGCTCAGCAGGGGACAGTGGCGAGCAGTACTTC. Protein product: CASSAGDSGEQYF.

This chain links TRBV4-1 with TRBJ1-1; D may be TRBD1 (6 bases). The CDR3 is made up of 15 amino acids. V was shortened by 1 base and J by 2 bases, with 11 bases between the two germline ends. Germline CDR1 reads MGHRA; CDR2 reads YSYEKL. The CDR3 region has the DNA TGCGCCAGCAGCCAAGGGACAGTTATAAACACTGAAGCTTTCTTT. It specifies CASSQGTVINTEAFF.

The chain has TRBV5-1 and TRBJ1-1, with D maybe TRBD1 (5 bases). Germline loops: CDR1 SGHRS, CDR2 YFSETQ. V shed 0 bases and J shed 0 bases, with 9 bases lying between them. The CDR3 is 15 amino acids. In nucleotides, the CDR3 is TGCGCCAGCAGCTTGGTGACAGACATGAACACTGAAGCTTTCTTT. This sequence encodes CASSLVTDMNTEAFF.

The chain combines TRBV5-5 with TRBJ2-2; tentative D call: TRBD1 (6 bases). This CDR3 region has 15 residues. Trimming removed 0 bases from V and 5 bases from J, with 11 bases in between. Per the germline V gene, CDR1 is SGHKS and CDR2 is YYEKEE (reference sequence). Here the CDR3 reads CASSLGDIFTGELFF. CDR3 sequence (DNA): TGTGCCAGCAGCTTGGGGGACATTTTTACCGGGGAGCTGTTTTTT.

In its sample, this clone was seen a few times. The V and J genes are TRBV10-3 and TRBJ1-5; D remains ambiguous. CDR1 and CDR2 (germline): ENHRY, SYGVKD. CDR3 length: 15 amino acids. The V end was cut by 2 bases, the J end by 4 bases, with 12 bases between. In nucleotides, the CDR3 is TGTGCCATCAGTGAGAATAGAGGGTTAAATCAGCCCCAGCATTTT. This gives the protein CAISENRGLNQPQHF.

The V gene is TRBV7-2, the J gene TRBJ1-2; perhaps TRBD1 as D (5 bases). This CDR3 has 16 residues. CDR1 and CDR2 (germline): SGHTA, FQGNSA. V shed 5 bases and J shed 6 bases, with 22 bases lying between them. Written as DNA, the CDR3 is TGTGCCAGCAGCCCAGCCCGGGGGGAAGGAAAAGATGGCTACACCTTC. Translation: CASSPARGEGKDGYTF.

The V and J genes are TRBV27 and TRBJ2-1; the D gene is possibly TRBD2 (5 bases). Looked up from germline, CDR1 is MNHEY and CDR2 is SMNVEV (reference sequence). CDR3 length: 15 amino acids. Trimming removed 3 bases at V and 7 bases at J, with 16 bases between. The chain's CDR3 is CASSFQFRTANEQFF. CDR3 DNA: TGTGCCAGCAGTTTTCAATTTCGGACTGCGAATGAGCAGTTCTTC.

The chain carries TRBV30 and TRBJ2-5; the match to TRBD1 covers 7 bases. Germline values: CDR1 GTSNPN, CDR2 SVGIG (reference sequence). V trimming: 8 bases; J trimming: 5 bases; junction bases outside the gene matches: 14. The CDR3 totals 14 residues. CDR3 in amino acids: CAGGQGVGMETQYF. The CDR3 nucleotides are TGTGCCGGGGGTCAGGGGGTGGGAATGGAGACCCAGTACTTC.

This chain connects TRBV7-8 to TRBJ2-2; 9 bases align to TRBD2. The CDR3 loop spans 18 amino acids. Germline CDR1 SGHVS, CDR2 FQNEAQ. Unmatched junction bases numbered 7, after V lost 2 bases and J lost 0 bases. The CDR3 region is CASSLSLAGPANTGELFF. The CDR3 DNA follows: TGTGCCAGCAGCTTAAGCCTAGCGGGGCCCGCGAACACCGGGGAGCTGTTTTTT.

The V call is TRBV21-1, the J call TRBJ2-2; the table assigns TRBD2, which was not confirmed against the DNA. TRBV21-1 is termed a pseudogene. This CDR3 has 15 residues. Here the CDR3 DNA reads TGTGCCAGCAGCCTGCAGAGCGTTTTTGGCGGGGAGCTGTTTTTT. It yields the protein CASSLQSVFGGELFF.

The chain combines TRBV27 with TRBJ2-1; a weak D match, TRBD2 (5 bases). Germline values: CDR1 MNHEY, CDR2 SMNVEV (reference sequence). There are 12 residues in the CDR3. The V end lost 8 bases, the J end lost 5 bases, and 10 bases lay between the germline ends. The DNA of the CDR3 is TGTGCCAGCTCCGGACTTAACAATGAGCAGTTCTTC. Translation: CASSGLNNEQFF.

The CDR3 loop reads CASGPQTGSDTQYF. The CDR3 region has the DNA TGTGCTAGTGGCCCACAGACAGGCTCAGATACGCAGTATTTT. J is TRBJ2-3 and V is TRBV12-5, with TRBD1 as a possible D gene (6 bases). The germline gives CDR1 LGHNT, CDR2 FRNRAP. V lost 6 bases and J 4 bases, leaving 14 bases between the germline ends. The CDR3 runs 14 residues.

The chain has TRBV25-1 and TRBJ2-1, with D perhaps matching TRBD1 (5 bases). Germline values: CDR1 MGHDK, CDR2 SYGVNS. The CDR3 contains 13 residues. Trimming cost V 2 bases and J 9 bases, with 11 bases left between them. This chain's CDR3 is CASSEAGQGEQFF. CDR3 DNA sequence: TGTGCCAGCAGTGAAGCTGGTCAGGGTGAGCAGTTCTTC.

This rearrangement joins TRBV5-6 to TRBJ2-5, with D tentatively TRBD1 (5 bases). Germline V gene lookup returns CDR1 SGHDT and CDR2 YYEEEE. V was shortened by 0 bases and J by 2 bases, with 8 bases between the two germline ends. The CDR3 runs 14 residues. The CDR3 sequence: CASSLGQPQETQYF. The CDR3 nucleotides read TGTGCCAGCAGCTTGGGACAGCCTCAAGAGACCCAGTACTTC.

The chain combines TRBV19 with TRBJ2-5, with 14 bases identical to TRBD2. The CDR3 has 16 amino acids. J was trimmed by 4 bases and V by 4 bases; bases with no gene match: 5. From germline, CDR1 is LNHDA and CDR2 SQIVND (reference sequence). CDR3 DNA: TGTGCCAGTAGTAGAGGGACTAGCGGGGGAGCAGAGACCCAGTACTTC. Encoded protein: CASSRGTSGGAETQYF.

The V call is TRBV5-6, the J call TRBJ2-5; 9 bases are a match to TRBD1. After removal of 0 bases from V and 4 bases from J, the junction contained 7 bases not matched to a gene. This CDR3 region has 16 residues. The germline gives CDR1 SGHDT, CDR2 YYEEEE. This chain's CDR3 is CASSLEGQGHAETQYF. The CDR3 coding sequence is TGTGCCAGCAGCTTGGAGGGACAGGGCCATGCAGAGACCCAGTACTTC.

The rearrangement joins TRBV18 to TRBJ2-7; D remains ambiguous. V lost 4 bases to trimming and J lost 3 bases, with 10 bases between them. Germline CDR1 is KGHSH and CDR2 is LQKENI. CDR3 length equals 13 residues. Here the CDR3 reads CASSLPGVYEQYF. The CDR3 nucleotides are TGTGCCAGCTCACTACCGGGCGTCTACGAGCAGTACTTC.